These T cell receptor beta chains were read from a single sample in a study of OX40 agonist ivuxolimab in advanced cancers. The repertoire was sequenced with immunoSEQ multiplex PCR; TCRdb's copy has only in-frame clones and lacks some. The sample holds about 38,000 clones, around four fifths seen once. The sample was CD4+ or CD8+ T cells sorted from blood, taken in a trial of the OX40 agonist ivuxolimab. Receptors were obtained from an adult with an advanced solid tumor such as melanoma, head and neck, liver or kidney cancer. The CDR3 runs from the conserved cysteine through the conserved F or W. The order of the fields is V gene, D gene, J gene, CDR3 length, clone size, CDR3 DNA, CDR3 protein. A D gene is named only where the DNA matches it firmly. Size is omitted from some rows. Given values are once, few, many or a class for expanded clones.

TRBV28	TRBD1	TRBJ1-4	15	NA	TGTGCCAGCAGTTTGGCACAGGGGGCGCGTGAAAAACTGTTTTTT	CASSLAQGAREKLFF
TRBV19	NA	TRBJ1-1	13	NA	TGTGCCAGTATTCACAGGGATGGCACTGAAGCTTTCTTT	CASIHRDGTEAFF
TRBV21-1	NA	TRBJ1-6	16	NA	TGTGCCAGCAGCAAAGAAGGACAGGGGCGTGAGTCACCCCTCCACTTT	CASSKEGQGRESPLHF
TRBV30	TRBD1	TRBJ2-2	14	NA	TGTGCCGGCCGGGGACAGCCGAACACCGGGGAGCTGTTTTTT	CAGRGQPNTGELFF
TRBV7-3	NA	TRBJ1-6	14	NA	TGTGCCAGCAGCCTGCAGGGCCATAATTCACCCCTCCACTTT	CASSLQGHNSPLHF
TRBV7-6	NA	TRBJ2-7	15	once	TGTGCCAGCAGCCAACAGGGCTCCGAGCCATACGAGCAGTACTTC	CASSQQGSEPYEQYF
TRBV2	NA	TRBJ2-5	13	NA	TGTGCCAGCAGTGAAAGGGTACGAGAGACCCAGTACTTC	CASSERVRETQYF
TRBV5-1	TRBD1	TRBJ2-5	15	NA	TGCGCCAGCAGTATGATCCCGGGACAGCAAGAGACCCAGTACTTC	CASSMIPGQQETQYF
TRBV2	TRBD1	TRBJ2-7	16	NA	TGTGCCAGCAGTGAACAACAGGGGGTCTCATCCTACGAGCAGTACTTC	CASSEQQGVSSYEQYF
TRBV7-2	NA	TRBJ1-2	13	NA	TGTGCCAGCAGCCCCGGCCAGACCAATGGCTACACCTTC	CASSPGQTNGYTF
TRBV13	NA	TRBJ2-1	13	NA	TGTGCCAGCAGCTCCACCGGGCCGGATGAGCAGTTCTTC	CASSSTGPDEQFF
TRBV7-3	NA	TRBJ2-2	14	NA	TGTGCCAGCAGCTTAATTTTGAACACCGGGGAGCTGTTTTTT	CASSLILNTGELFF
TRBV7-2	TRBD1	TRBJ2-4	17	NA	TGTGCCAGCAGCTCCCGGGACAGGGGGCTTACGGGAAACATTCAGTACTTC	CASSSRDRGLTGNIQYF
TRBV28	TRBD1	TRBJ2-7	14	NA	TGTGCCAGCAGTCAGACAGGGAATTCATACGAGCAGTACTTC	CASSQTGNSYEQYF
TRBV11-2	NA	TRBJ2-7	14	NA	TGTGCCAGCAGAGACATGTGGAGGGGCTACGAGCAGTACTTC	CASRDMWRGYEQYF
TRBV7-2	TRBD2	TRBJ2-6	18	NA	TGTGCCAGCAGCCCGCGGCGGGGCGGGAGGAGTGGGGCCAACGTCCTGACTTTC	CASSPRRGGRSGANVLTF
TRBV19	NA	TRBJ2-7	13	NA	TGTGCCAGTAGTCTAGGACAGAACTACGAGCAGTACTTC	CASSLGQNYEQYF
TRBV5-1	NA	TRBJ1-4	13	NA	TGCGCCAGCAGCTTGGTACCGCCCGAAAAACTGTTTTTT	CASSLVPPEKLFF
TRBV2	TRBD2	TRBJ2-2	16	few	TGTGCCAGCAGTGTGTCTAGCGGGAGTGTTACCGGGGAGCTGTTTTTT	CASSVSSGSVTGELFF
TRBV5-1	NA	TRBJ2-1	14	NA	TGCGCCAGCAGCTCAGGGGGGACCTACAATGAGCAGTTCTTC	CASSSGGTYNEQFF
TRBV28	NA	TRBJ2-3	16	NA	TGTGCCAGCAGTTCAGGCGAGAGGATCCTAGCTTATACGCAGTATTTT	CASSSGERILAYTQYF
TRBV7-9	NA	TRBJ2-1	15	NA	TGTGCCAGCAGCCGCTCACTTAGACTCTACAATGAGCAGTTCTTC	CASSRSLRLYNEQFF
TRBV30	NA	TRBJ1-2	13	NA	TGTGCCTGGAAAAAGGGGGTACTTAAAGGCTACACCTTC	CAWKKGVLKGYTF
TRBV11-2	TRBD2	TRBJ2-5	14	NA	TGTGCCAGCAGCGCGGGACTAGCGCAGGAGACCCAGTACTTC	CASSAGLAQETQYF
TRBV6-1	TRBD2	TRBJ2-1	15	NA	TGTGCCAGCAGTGCGGCCCGGGGGGGGAACAATGAGCAGTTCTTC	CASSAARGGNNEQFF
TRBV5-4	NA	TRBJ2-7	14	NA	TGTGCCAGCAGCTTCAGTACAGAAGCCTACGAGCAGTACTTC	CASSFSTEAYEQYF
TRBV13	TRBD1	TRBJ1-4	18	NA	TGTGCCAGCAGCCTAGGAGGGACAGGGAGGGGTACTAATGAAAAACTGTTTTTT	CASSLGGTGRGTNEKLFF
TRBV6-1	NA	TRBJ2-7	14	NA	TGTGCCAGCAGTGCGACCAGACAGGCCTACGAGCAGTACTTC	CASSATRQAYEQYF
TRBV6-4	TRBD2	TRBJ2-7	13	NA	TGTGCCAGCAGAGAGGGACTAACATTGGAGCAGTACTTC	CASREGLTLEQYF
TRBV6-4	TRBD1	TRBJ2-1	15	NA	TGTGCCAGCAGTGACTCTACAGGGGATTACAATGAGCAGTTCTTC	CASSDSTGDYNEQFF
TRBV25-1	NA	TRBJ2-1	15	NA	TGTGCCAGCAGTGTCAGAGCGGCTCGTGGCAATGAGCAGTTCTTC	CASSVRAARGNEQFF
TRBV5-4	TRBD2	TRBJ2-2	16	NA	TGTGCCAGCAGCTTGTCCCCTAGCGGGAGTACCGGGGAGCTGTTTTTT	CASSLSPSGSTGELFF
TRBV7-3	TRBD1	TRBJ2-1	14	NA	TGTGCCAGCAGCTTATGGGACAGGGGAGGTGAGCAGTTCTTC	CASSLWDRGGEQFF
TRBV6-5	TRBD2	TRBJ2-3	14	NA	TGTGCCAGCAGCAAAGGGCGGGAGAGGACTACGCAGTATTTT	CASSKGRERTTQYF
TRBV11-2	TRBD1	TRBJ2-5	13	NA	TGTGCCAGCAGCCCAGGACAGGCGGAGACCCAGTACTTC	CASSPGQAETQYF
TRBV6-5	TRBD1	TRBJ1-2	15	NA	TGTGCCAGCAAACCGGGACAGGGGCCCTCCTATGGCTACACCTTC	CASKPGQGPSYGYTF
TRBV7-2	TRBD2	TRBJ2-1	13	NA	TGTGCCAGCAGCCGACTAGCGCCGAATGAGCAGTTCTTC	CASSRLAPNEQFF
TRBV5-1	TRBD2	TRBJ2-5	15	NA	TGCGCCAGCAGCTTGGCGGGAGGGGTTTCAGAGACCCAGTACTTC	CASSLAGGVSETQYF
TRBV5-4	NA	TRBJ2-7	13	NA	TGTGCCAGCAGCTTTAGCGTAAGCTACGAGCAGTACTTC	CASSFSVSYEQYF
TRBV27	NA	TRBJ1-1	14	NA	TGTGCCAGCAGTTTATCTGAGCTCAACACTGAAGCTTTCTTT	CASSLSELNTEAFF
TRBV5-5	NA	TRBJ2-6	15	NA	TGTGCCAGCAGCTTCGGGCACTCTGGGGCCAACGTCCTGACTTTC	CASSFGHSGANVLTF
TRBV5-1	NA	TRBJ2-7	14	NA	TGCGCCAGCAGAGCTCAAGGGTCCTCCTACGAGCAGTACTTC	CASRAQGSSYEQYF
TRBV5-5	TRBD2	TRBJ2-3	16	NA	TGTGCCAGCAGCTTGGTTCGAGCGGGGTTAACAGATACGCAGTATTTT	CASSLVRAGLTDTQYF
TRBV2	TRBD2	TRBJ2-1	16	NA	TGTGCCAGCAGTGAGGGTACTAGCGGGGTCTACAATGAGCAGTTCTTC	CASSEGTSGVYNEQFF
TRBV6-1	NA	TRBJ2-5	12	NA	TGTGCCAGCAGTGACAGGGCCGAGACCCAGTACTTC	CASSDRAETQYF
TRBV28	TRBD1	TRBJ1-6	17	NA	TGTGCCAGCGGGGGGCAGGGGGAGTCCTCCTATAATTCACCCCTCCACTTT	CASGGQGESSYNSPLHF
TRBV5-4	TRBD2	TRBJ2-6	17	NA	TGTGCCAGCAGCTTATCACTAGCGGGAGCTGGGGCCAACGTCCTGACTTTC	CASSLSLAGAGANVLTF
TRBV7-2	NA	TRBJ2-2	16	NA	TGTGCCAGCAGCTTAGAGGTCGGGGCGAACACCGGGGAGCTGTTTTTT	CASSLEVGANTGELFF
TRBV7-2	TRBD2	TRBJ2-5	14	NA	TGTGCCAGCAGCCTAGCGGGGGGTTGGGAGACCCAGTACTTC	CASSLAGGWETQYF
TRBV5-1	NA	TRBJ1-5	14	NA	TGCGCCAGCAGCCAAGGGGGGGGTGGGCAGCCCCAGCATTTT	CASSQGGGGQPQHF
TRBV21-1	NA	TRBJ1-5	18	NA	TGTGCCAGCCTTACTCCAGGACAGGGGGTTCCTAGCAATCAGCCCCAGCATTTT	CASLTPGQGVPSNQPQHF
TRBV2	NA	TRBJ1-4	13	NA	TGTGCCAGCATGCTAATGGGAGGTGAAAAACTGTTTTTT	CASMLMGGEKLFF
TRBV13	NA	TRBJ2-4	16	NA	TGTGCCAGCAGCTTAAGCGGCTCACTAGCCAAAAACATTCAGTACTTC	CASSLSGSLAKNIQYF
TRBV30	NA	TRBJ2-7	11	NA	TGTGCCTGGAGCCGGGGGAACGAGCAGTACTTC	CAWSRGNEQYF
TRBV18	NA	TRBJ2-7	14	NA	TGTGCCAGCTCACCAGGTGTCCCGAACTACGAGCAGTACTTC	CASSPGVPNYEQYF
TRBV11-2	TRBD2	TRBJ2-7	13	NA	TGTGCCAGCAGCCCGGGGGGGCAGCTCCAGCAGTACTTC	CASSPGGQLQQYF
TRBV2	NA	TRBJ2-2	15	NA	TGTGCCAGCAGTGGACAGTTCGCGAACACCGGGGAGCTGTTTTTT	CASSGQFANTGELFF